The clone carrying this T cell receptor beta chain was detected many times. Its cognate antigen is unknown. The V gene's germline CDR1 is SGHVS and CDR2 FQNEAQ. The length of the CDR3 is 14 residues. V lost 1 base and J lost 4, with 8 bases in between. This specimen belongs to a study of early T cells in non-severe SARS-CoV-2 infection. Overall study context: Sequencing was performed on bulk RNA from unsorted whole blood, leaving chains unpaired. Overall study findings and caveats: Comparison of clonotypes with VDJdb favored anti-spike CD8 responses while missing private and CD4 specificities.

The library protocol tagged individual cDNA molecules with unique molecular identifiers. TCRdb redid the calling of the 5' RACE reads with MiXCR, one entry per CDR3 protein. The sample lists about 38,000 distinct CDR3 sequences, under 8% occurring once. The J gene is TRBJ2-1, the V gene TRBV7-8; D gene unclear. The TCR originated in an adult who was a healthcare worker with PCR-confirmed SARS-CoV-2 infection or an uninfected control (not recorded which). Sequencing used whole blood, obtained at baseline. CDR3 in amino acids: CASSLVSLYNEQFF. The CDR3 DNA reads TGTGCCAGCAGCTTAGTGTCCTTATACAATGAGCAGTTCTTC.